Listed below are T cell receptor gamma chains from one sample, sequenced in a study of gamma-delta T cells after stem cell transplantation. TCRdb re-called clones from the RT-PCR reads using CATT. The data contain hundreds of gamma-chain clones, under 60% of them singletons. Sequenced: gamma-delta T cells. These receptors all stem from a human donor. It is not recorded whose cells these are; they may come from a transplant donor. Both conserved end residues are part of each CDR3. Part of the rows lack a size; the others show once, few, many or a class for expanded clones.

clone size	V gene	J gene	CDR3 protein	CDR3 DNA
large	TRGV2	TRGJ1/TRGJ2	CATWDGPYYKKLF	TGTGCCACCTGGGACGGGCCTTATTATAAGAAACTCTTT
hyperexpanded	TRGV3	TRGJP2	CATWDRPNRADSSDWIKTF	TGTGCCACCTGGGACAGGCCGAATCGGGCCGATAGTAGTGATTGGATCAAGACGTTT
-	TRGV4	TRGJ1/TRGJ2	CATWDGPEKLF	TGTGCCACCTGGGATGGGCCTGAGAAACTCTTT
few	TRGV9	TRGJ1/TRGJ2	CALWEVLPPPLYYYKKLF	TGTGCCTTGTGGGAGGTGCTGCCCCCCCCTCTTTATTATTATAAGAAACTCTTT
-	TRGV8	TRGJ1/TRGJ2	CATWDIYYKKLF	TGTGCCACCTGGGACATTTATTATAAGAAACTCTTT
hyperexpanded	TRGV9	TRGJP	CALWEVQELGKKIKVF	TGTGCCTTGTGGGAGGTGCAAGAGTTGGGCAAAAAAATCAAGGTATTT
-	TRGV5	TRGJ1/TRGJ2	CATWDRPSGYKKLF	TGTGCCACCTGGGACAGGCCCTCGGGTTATAAGAAACTCTTT
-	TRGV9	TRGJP	CALWEVFFQELGKKIKVF	TGTGCCTTGTGGGAGGTGTTCTTTCAAGAGTTGGGCAAAAAAATCAAGGTATTT
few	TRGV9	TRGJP	CALWEDQLGKKIKVF	TGTGCCTTGTGGGAGGACCAGTTGGGCAAAAAAATCAAGGTATTT
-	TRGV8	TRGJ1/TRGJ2	CATWDTRRYYKKLF	TGTGCCACCTGGGATACCCGGCGTTATTATAAGAAACTCTTT
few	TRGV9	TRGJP	CALWELQELGKKIKVF	TGTGCCTTGTGGGAGCTCCAAGAGTTGGGCAAAAAAATCAAGGTATTT
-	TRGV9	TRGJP	CALWEVLVELGKKIKVF	TGTGCCTTGTGGGAGGTGCTCGTGGAGTTGGGCAAAAAAATCAAGGTATTT
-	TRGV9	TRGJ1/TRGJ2	CALWEANRYYKKLF	TGTGCCTTGTGGGAGGCGAACCGTTATTATAAGAAACTCTTT
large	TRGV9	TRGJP	CALWEVQNELGKKIKVF	TGTGCCTTGTGGGAGGTGCAAAATGAGTTGGGCAAAAAAATCAAGGTATTT
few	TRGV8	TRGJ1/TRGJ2	CATWDKGYYKKLF	TGTGCCACCTGGGATAAGGGTTATTATAAGAAACTCTTT
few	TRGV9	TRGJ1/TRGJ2	CALWEVLKYKKLF	TGTGCCTTGTGGGAGGTGCTTAAGTATAAGAAACTCTTT
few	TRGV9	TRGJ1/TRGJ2	CALWEGYYKKLF	TGTGCCTTGTGGGAGGGATATTATAAGAAACTCTTT
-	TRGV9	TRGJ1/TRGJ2	CALWEYKKLF	TGTGCCTTGTGGGAGTATAAGAAACTCTTT
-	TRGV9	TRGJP	CALWEVLHELGKKIKVF	TGTGCCTTGTGGGAGGTTCTCCATGAGTTGGGCAAAAAAATCAAGGTATTT
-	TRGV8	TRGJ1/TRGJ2	CATWDSNYYKKLF	TGTGCCACCTGGGACTCGAATTATTATAAGAAACTCTTT
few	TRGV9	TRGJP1	CALWEVSELGKKIKIF	TGTGCCTTGTGGGAGGTGAGCGAGTTGGGCAAAAAAATCAAGATATTT